The clone carrying this T cell receptor (beta chain) was observed a few times. Its antigen is still unknown. Unique molecular identifiers were incorporated into the prepared TCRbeta library. TCRdb processed the PCR reads anew with MiXCR; each CDR3 protein has one entry. The data hold about 250,000 distinct CDR3 sequences, with about 24% observed a single time. The CDR3 totals 13 residues. The germline V gene has CDR1 SEHNR and CDR2 FQNEAQ (reference sequence). Trimming pared 5 bases from V and 4 bases from J, leaving 11 bases between. The sample is drawn from a study of T-cell reconstitution after alpha-beta-depleted transplantation in children. Overall study findings and caveats: Fresh T-cell production supplied most of the T-cell counts and diversity seen one year after transplant. Elevated TCRbeta diversity at day 60 was traced, in some patients, to surviving recipient T cells and thymic progenitors. About two months after transplant, alpha-beta T cells reportedly came from several hundred expanded graft clones.

This specimen was PBMCs, mostly from graft donor cells, taken 360 days after TCRalphabeta/CD19-depleted stem cell transplant. This sequence joins TRBV7-9 and TRBJ2-5; no clear D. The origin of this receptor is a female patient between 2 and 10 years old who had a stem cell transplant for congenital amegakaryocytic thrombocytopenia, so the T cells may come from the graft donor. The CDR3 sequence is CASSHMLGETQYF. DNA for the CDR3: TGTGCCAGCAGCCACATGTTGGGAGAGACCCAGTACTTC.